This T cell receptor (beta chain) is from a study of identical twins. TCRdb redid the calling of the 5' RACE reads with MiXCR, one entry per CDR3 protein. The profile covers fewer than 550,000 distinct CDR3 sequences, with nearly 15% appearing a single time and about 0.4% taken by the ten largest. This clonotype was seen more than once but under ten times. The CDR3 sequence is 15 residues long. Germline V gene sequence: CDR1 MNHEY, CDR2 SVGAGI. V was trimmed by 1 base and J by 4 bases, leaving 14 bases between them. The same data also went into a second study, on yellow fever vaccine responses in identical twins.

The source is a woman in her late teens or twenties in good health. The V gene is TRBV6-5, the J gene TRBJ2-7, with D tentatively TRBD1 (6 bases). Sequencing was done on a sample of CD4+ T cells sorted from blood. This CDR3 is CASSYLTPGVYEQYF. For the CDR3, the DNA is TGTGCCAGCAGTTACTTGACCCCAGGGGTATACGAGCAGTACTTC.